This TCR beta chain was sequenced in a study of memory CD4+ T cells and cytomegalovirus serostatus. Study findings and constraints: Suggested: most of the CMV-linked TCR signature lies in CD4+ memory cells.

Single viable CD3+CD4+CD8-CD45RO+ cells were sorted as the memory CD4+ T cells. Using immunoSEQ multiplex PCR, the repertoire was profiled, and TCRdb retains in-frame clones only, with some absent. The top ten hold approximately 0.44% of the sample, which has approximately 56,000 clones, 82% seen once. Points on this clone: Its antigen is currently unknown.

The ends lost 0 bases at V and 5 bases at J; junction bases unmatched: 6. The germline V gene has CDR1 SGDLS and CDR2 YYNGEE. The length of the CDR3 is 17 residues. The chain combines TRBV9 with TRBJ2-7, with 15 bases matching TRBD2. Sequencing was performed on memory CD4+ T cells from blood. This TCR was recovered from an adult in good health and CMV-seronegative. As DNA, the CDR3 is TGTGCCAGCAGCGTAGGGACTAGCGGGGGGGCTCCCCACGAGCAGTACTTC. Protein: CASSVGTSGGAPHEQYF.